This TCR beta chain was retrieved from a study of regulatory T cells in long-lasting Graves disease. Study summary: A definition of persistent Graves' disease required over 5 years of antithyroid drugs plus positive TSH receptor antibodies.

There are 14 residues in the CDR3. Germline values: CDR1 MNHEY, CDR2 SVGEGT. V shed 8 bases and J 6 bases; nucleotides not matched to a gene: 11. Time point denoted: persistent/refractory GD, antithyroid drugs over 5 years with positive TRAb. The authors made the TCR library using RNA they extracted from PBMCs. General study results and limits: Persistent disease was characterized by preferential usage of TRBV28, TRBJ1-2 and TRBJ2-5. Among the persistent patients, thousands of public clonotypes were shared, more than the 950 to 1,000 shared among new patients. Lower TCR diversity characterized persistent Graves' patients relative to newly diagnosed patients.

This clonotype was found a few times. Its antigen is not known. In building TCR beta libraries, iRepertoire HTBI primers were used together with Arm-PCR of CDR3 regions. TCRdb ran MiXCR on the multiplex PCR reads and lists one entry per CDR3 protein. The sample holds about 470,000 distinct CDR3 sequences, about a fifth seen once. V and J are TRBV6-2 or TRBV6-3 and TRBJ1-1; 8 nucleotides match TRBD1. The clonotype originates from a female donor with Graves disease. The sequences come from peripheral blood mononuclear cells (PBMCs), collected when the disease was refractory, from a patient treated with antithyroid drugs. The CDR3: CASHKMGTGAEAFF. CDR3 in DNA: TGTGCCAGCCACAAGATGGGGACAGGTGCTGAAGCTTTCTTT.